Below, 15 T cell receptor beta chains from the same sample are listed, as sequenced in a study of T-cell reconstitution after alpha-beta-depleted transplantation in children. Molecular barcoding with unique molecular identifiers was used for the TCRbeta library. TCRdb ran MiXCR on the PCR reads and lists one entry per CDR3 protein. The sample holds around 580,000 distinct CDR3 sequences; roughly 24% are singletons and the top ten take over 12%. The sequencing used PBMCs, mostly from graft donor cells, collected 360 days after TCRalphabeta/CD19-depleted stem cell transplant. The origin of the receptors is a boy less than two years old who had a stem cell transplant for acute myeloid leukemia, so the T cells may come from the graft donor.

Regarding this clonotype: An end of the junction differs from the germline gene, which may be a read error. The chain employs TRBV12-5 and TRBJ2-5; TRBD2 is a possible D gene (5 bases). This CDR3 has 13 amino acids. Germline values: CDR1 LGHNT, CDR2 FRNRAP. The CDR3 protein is CVSGFSGYGTQYF. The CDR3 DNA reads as TGTGTTAGTGGTTTTTCGGGGTACGGGACCCAGTACTTC. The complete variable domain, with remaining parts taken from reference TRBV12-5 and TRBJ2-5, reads DARVTQTPRHKVTEMGQEVTMRCQPILGHNTVFWYRQTMMQGLELLAYFRNRAPLDDSGMPKDRFSAEMPDATLATLKIQPSEPRDSAVYFCVSGFSGYGTQYFGPGTRLLVL.

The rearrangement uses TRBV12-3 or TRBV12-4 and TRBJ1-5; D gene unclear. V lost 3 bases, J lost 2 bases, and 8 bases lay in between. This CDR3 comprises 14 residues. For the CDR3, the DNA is TGTGCCAGCAGTTTGATAGTCGGCAATCAGCCCCAGCATTTT. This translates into CASSLIVGNQPQHF.

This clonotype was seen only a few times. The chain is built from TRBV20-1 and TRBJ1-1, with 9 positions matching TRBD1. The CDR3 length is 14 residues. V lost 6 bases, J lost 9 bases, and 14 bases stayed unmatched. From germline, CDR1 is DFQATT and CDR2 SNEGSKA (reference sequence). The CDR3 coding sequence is TGCAGTGCCACCCATCTCCGGGACAGGGTTCAAGCTTTCTTT. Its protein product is CSATHLRDRVQAFF.

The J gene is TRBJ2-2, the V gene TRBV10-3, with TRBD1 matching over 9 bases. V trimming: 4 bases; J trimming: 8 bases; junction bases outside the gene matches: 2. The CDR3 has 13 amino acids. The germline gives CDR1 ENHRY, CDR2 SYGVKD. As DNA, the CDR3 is TGTGCCATCAGTGGGACAGGGGTTGGGGAGCTGTTTTTT. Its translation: CAISGTGVGELFF.

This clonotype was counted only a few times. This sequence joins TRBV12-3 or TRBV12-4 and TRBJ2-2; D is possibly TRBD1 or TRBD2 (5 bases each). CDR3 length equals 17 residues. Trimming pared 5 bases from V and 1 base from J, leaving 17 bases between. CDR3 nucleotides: TGTGCCAGCAGTGCTCCCCGGGGCAGACTGAACACCGGGGAGCTGTTTTTT. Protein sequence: CASSAPRGRLNTGELFF.

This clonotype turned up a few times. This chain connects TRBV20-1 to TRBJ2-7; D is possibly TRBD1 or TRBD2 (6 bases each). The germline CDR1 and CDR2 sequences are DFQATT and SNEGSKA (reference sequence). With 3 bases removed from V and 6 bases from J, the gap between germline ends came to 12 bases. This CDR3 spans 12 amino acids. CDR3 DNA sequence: TGCAGTGCTAGTGAAGGGGGGTCCGAGCAGTACGTC. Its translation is CSASEGGSEQYV.

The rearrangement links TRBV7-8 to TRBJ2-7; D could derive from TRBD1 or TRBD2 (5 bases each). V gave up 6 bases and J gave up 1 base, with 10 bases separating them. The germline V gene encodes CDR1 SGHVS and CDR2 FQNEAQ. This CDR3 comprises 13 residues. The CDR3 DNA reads TGTGCCAGCAGATGGGGACGGTCCTACGAGCAGTACTTC. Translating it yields CASRWGRSYEQYF.

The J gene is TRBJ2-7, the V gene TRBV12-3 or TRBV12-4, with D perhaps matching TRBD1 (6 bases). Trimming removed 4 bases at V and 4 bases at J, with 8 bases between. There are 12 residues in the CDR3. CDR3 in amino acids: CASSWGRYEQYF. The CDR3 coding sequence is TGTGCCAGCAGTTGGGGGCGGTACGAGCAGTACTTC.

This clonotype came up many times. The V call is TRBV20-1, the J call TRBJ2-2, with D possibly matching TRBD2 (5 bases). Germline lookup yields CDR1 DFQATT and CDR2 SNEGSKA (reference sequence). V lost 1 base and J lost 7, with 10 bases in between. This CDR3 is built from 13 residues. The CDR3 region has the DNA TGCAGTGCTAGAGTGGCGGCGGGCGGGGAGCTGTTTTTT. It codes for CSARVAAGGELFF.

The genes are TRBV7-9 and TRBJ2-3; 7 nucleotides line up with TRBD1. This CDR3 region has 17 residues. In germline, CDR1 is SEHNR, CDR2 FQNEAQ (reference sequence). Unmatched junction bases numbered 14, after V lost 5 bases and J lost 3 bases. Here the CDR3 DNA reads TGTGCCAGCAGCCATCGGACAGGACGTCAGCCTACAGATACGCAGTATTTT. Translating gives CASSHRTGRQPTDTQYF.

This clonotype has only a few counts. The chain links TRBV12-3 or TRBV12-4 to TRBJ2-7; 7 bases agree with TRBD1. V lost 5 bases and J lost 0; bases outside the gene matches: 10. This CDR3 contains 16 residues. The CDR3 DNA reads TGTGCCAGCAGTGTTTGGGACAGCCCCTACTCCTACGAGCAGTACTTC. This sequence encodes CASSVWDSPYSYEQYF.

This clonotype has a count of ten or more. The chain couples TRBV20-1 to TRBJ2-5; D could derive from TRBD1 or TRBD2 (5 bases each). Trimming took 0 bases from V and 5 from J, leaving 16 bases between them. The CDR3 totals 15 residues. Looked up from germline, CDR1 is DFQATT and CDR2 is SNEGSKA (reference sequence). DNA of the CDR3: TGCAGTGCTAGAGATCCGGGGCACGTAGGGGAGACCCAGTACTTC. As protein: CSARDPGHVGETQYF.

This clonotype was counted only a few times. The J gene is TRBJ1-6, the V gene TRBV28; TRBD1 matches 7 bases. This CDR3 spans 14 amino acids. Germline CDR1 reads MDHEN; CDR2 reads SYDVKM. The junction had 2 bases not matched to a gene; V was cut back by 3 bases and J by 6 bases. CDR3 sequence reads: CASSLRGPNSPLHF. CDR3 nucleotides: TGTGCCAGCAGTTTGAGGGGGCCTAATTCACCCCTCCACTTT.

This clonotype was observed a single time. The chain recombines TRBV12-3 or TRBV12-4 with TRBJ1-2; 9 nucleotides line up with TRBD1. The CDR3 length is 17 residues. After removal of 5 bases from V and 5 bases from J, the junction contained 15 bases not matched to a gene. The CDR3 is CASSPQARGTGSYGYTF. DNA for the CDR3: TGTGCCAGCAGTCCCCAAGCCCGCGGGACAGGGTCGTATGGCTACACCTTC.

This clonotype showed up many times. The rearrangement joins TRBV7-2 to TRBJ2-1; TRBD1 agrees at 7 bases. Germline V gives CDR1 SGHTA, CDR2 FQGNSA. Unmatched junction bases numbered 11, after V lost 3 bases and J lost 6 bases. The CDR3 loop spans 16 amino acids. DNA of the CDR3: TGTGCCAGCAGCTTTTACAGGGGTGGAATGGGCAATGAGCAGTTCTTC. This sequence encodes CASSFYRGGMGNEQFF.